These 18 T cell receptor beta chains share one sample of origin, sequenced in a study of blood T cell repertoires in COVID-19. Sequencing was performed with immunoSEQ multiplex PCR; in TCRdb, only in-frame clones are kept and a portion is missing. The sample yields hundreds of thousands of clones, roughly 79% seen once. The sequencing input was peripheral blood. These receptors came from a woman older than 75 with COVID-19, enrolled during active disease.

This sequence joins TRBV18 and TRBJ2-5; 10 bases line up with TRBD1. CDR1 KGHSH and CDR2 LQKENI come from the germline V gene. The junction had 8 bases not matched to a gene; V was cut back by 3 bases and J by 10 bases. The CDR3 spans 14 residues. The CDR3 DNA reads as TGTGCCAGCTCACCGACAGGGGGCGCATATGACCAGTACTTC. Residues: CASSPTGGAYDQYF.

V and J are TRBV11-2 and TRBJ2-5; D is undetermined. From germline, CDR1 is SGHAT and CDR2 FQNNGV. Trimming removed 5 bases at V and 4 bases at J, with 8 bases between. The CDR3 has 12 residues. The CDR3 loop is CASSGPRETQYF. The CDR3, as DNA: TGTGCCAGCAGCGGCCCCCGAGAGACCCAGTACTTC.

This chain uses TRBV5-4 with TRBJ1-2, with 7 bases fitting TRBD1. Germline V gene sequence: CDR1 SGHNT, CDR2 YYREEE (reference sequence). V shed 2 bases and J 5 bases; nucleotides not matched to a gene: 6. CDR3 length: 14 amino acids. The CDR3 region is CASSFGQETYGYTF. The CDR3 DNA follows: TGTGCCAGCAGCTTCGGACAGGAAACTTATGGCTACACCTTC.

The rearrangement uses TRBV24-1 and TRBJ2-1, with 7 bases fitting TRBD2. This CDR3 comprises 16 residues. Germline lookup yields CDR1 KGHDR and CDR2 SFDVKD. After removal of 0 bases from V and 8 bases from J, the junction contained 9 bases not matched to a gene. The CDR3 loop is CATSDLQAGALDEQFF. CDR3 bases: TGTGCCACCAGTGATTTGCAGGCGGGAGCCCTCGATGAGCAGTTCTTC.

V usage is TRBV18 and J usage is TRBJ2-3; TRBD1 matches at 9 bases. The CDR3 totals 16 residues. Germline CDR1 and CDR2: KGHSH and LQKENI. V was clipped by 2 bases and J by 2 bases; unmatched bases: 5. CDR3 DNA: TGTGCCAGCTCACCAATCAGGACAGGGGCCACAGATACGCAGTATTTT. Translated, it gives CASSPIRTGATDTQYF.

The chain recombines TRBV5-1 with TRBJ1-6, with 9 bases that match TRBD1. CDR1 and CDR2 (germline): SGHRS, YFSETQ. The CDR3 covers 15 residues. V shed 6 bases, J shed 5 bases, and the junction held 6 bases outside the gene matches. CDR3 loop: CASKAGTGNNSPLHF. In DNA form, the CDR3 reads TGCGCCAGCAAGGCAGGGACAGGGAATAATTCACCCCTCCACTTT.

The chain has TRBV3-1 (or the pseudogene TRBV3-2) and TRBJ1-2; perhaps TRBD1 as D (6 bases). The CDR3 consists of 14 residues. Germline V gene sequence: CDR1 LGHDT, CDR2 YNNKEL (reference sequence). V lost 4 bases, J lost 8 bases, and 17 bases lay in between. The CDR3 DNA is TGTGCCAGCAGCCCTCTAGGGCAGGGGCTGGGCTACACCTTC. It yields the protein CASSPLGQGLGYTF.

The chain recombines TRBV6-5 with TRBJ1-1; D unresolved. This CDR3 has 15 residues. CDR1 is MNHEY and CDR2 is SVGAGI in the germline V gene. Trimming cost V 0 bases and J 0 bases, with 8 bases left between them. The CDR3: CASSYSIVMNTEAFF. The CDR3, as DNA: TGTGCCAGCAGTTACTCGATAGTCATGAACACTGAAGCTTTCTTT.

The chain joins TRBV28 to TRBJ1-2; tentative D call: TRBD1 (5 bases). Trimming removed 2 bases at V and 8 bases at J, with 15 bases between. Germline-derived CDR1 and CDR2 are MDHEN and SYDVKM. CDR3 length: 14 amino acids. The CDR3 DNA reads TGTGCCAGCAGTTTAGGAATTCAGGGCGGCGGCTACACCTTC. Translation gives CASSLGIQGGGYTF.

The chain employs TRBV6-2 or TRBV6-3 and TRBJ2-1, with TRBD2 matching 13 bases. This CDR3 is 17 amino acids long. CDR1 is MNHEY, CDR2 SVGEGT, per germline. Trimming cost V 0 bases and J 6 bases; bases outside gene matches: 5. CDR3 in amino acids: CASSYSRGLAGSNEQFF. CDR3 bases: TGTGCCAGCAGTTACTCCCGGGGACTAGCGGGAAGCAATGAGCAGTTCTTC.

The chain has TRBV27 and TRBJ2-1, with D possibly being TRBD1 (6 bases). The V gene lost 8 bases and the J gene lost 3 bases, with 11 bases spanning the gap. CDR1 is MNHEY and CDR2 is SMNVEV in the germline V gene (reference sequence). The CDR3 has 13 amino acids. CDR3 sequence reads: CASRAGVYNEQFF. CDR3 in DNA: TGTGCCAGCCGTGCAGGGGTCTACAATGAGCAGTTCTTC.

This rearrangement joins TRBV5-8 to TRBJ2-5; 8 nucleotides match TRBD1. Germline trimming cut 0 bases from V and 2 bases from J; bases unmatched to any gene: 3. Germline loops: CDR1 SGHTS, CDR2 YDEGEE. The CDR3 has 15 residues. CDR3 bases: TGTGCCAGCAGCTTGGGCGGGACAGGTCAAGAGACCCAGTACTTC. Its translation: CASSLGGTGQETQYF.

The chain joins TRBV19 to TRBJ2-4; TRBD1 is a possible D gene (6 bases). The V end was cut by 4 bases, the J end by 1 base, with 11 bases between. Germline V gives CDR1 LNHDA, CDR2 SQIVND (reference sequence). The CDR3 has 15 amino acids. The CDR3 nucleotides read TGTGCCAGTAGTACCCGACAGGTGGCCAAAAACATTCAGTACTTC. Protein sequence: CASSTRQVAKNIQYF.

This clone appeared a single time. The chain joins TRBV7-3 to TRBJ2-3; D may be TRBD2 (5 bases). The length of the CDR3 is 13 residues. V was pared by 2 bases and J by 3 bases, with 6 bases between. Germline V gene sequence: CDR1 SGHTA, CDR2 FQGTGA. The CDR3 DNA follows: TGTGCCAGCAGCTTAGGGAGAACAGATACGCAGTATTTT. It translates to CASSLGRTDTQYF.

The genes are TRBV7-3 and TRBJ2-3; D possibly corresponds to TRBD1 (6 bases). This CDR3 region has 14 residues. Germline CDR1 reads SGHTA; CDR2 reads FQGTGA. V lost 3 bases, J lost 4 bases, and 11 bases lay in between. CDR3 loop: CASSLTGRADTQYF. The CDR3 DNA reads TGTGCCAGCAGCTTGACAGGCCGGGCAGATACGCAGTATTTT.

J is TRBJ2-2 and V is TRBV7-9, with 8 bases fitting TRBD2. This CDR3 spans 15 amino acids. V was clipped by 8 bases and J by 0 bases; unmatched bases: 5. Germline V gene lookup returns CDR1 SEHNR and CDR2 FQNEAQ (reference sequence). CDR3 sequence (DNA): TGTGCCAGCCTGAAGCGGGGGACGAACACCGGGGAGCTGTTTTTT. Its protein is CASLKRGTNTGELFF. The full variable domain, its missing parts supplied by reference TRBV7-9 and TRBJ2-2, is DTGVSQNPRHKITKRGQNVTFRCDPISEHNRLYWYRQTLGQGPEFLTYFQNEAQLEKSRLLSDRFSAERPKGSFSTLEIQRTEQGDSAMYLCASLKRGTNTGELFFGEGSRLTVL.

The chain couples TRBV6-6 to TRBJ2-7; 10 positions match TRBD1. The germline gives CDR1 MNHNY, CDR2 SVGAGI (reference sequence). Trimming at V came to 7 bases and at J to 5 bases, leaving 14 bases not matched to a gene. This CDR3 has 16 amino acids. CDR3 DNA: TGTGCCAGCACTATAGTTAGACCGGGACAGGGGAACGAGCAGTACTTC. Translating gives CASTIVRPGQGNEQYF.

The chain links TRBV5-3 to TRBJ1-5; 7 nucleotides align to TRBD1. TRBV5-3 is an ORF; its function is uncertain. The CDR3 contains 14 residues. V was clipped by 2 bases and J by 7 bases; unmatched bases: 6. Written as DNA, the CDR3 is TGTGCCAGAAGCTTAATCCGACAGGGCCAGCCCCAGCATTTT. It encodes CARSLIRQGQPQHF.